This T cell receptor beta chain is drawn from a study of spatial heterogeneity in lung cancer. Study context: Beta-chain sequences consistently outnumbered alpha-chain sequences in detection. Raw reads contained each unique TCR and UMI combination more than ten times on average.

All TCR cDNA molecules were individually tagged with a unique molecular identifier. TCRdb independently ran MiXCR on the 5' RACE reads; one entry per CDR3 protein. The sample carries roughly 6,900 distinct CDR3 sequences, 5% to 7% recorded once. The sample holds a few counts of this clonotype. This beta chain came through as a stray read in a library set up for alpha chains, and its size says little. The time point denotes: sample taken at primary tumor resection. Whole RNA, which was extracted from tumor, nontumor lung tissue or frozen PBMC, was sequenced without any cell sorting. The donors comprised approximately 72 untreated early-stage non-small cell lung cancer patients. This TCR was sampled from a female donor with early-stage non-small cell lung cancer. The specimen was normal lung tissue next to the tumor, collected at surgery.

The CDR3: CASSLGAGLAINEQFF. In nucleotides, the CDR3 is TGTGCCAGCAGCTTAGGGGCAGGACTAGCGATAAATGAGCAGTTCTTC. This sequence joins TRBV7-8 and TRBJ2-1; 9 positions agree with TRBD2. Trimming removed 1 base from V and 7 bases from J; junction bases left unmatched: 8. CDR3 length: 16 amino acids. Looked up from germline, CDR1 is SGHVS and CDR2 is FQNEAQ.